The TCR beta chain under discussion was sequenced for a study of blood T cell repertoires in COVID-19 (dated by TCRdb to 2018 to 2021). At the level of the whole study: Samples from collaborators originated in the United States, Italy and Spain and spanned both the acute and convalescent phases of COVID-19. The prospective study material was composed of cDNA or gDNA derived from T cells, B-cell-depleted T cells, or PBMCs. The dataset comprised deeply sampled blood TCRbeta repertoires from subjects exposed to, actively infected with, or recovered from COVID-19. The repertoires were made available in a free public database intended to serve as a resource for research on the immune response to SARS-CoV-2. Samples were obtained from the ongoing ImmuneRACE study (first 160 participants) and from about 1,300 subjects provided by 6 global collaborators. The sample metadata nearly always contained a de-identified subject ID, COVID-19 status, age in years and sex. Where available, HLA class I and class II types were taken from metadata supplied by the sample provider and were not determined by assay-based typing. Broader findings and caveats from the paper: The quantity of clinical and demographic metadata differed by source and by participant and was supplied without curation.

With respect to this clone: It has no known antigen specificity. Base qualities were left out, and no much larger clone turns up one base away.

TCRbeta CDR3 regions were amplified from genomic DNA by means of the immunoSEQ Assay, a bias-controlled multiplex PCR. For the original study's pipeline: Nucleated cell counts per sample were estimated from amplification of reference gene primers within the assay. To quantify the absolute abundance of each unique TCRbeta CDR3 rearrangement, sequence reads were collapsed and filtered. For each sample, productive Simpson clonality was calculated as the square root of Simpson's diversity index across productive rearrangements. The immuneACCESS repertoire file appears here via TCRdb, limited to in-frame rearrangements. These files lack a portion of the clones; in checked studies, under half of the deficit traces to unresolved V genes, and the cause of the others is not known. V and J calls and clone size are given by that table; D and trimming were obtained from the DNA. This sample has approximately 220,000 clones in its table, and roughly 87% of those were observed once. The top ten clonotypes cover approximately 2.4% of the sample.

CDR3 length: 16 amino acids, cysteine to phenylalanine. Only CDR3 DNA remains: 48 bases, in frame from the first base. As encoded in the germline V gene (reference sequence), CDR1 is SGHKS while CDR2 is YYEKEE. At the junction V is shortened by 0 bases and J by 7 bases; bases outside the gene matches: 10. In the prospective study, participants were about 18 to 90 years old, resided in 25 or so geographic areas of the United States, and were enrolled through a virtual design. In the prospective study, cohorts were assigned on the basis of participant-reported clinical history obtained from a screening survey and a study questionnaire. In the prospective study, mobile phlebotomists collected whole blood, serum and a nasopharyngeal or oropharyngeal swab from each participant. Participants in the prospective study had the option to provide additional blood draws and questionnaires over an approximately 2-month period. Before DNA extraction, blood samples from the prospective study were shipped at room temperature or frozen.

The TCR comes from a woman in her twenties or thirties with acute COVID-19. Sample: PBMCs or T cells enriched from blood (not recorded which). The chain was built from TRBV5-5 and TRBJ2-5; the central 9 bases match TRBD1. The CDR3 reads CASSLDRDRVRVTQYF. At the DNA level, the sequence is TGTGCCAGCAGCTTGGACCGGGACAGGGTTAGGGTGACCCAGTACTTC.